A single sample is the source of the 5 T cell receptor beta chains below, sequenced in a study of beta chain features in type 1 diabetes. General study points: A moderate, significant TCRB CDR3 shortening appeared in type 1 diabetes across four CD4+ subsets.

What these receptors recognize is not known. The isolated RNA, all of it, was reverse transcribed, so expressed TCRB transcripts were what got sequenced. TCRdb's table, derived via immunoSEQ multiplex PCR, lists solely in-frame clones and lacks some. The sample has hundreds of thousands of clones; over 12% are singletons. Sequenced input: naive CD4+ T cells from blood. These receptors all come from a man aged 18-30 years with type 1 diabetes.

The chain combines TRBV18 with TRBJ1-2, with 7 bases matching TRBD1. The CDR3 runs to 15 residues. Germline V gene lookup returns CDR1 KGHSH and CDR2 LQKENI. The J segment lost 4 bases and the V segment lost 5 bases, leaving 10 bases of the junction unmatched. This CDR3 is CASSGKTGTLYGYTF. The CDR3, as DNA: TGTGCCAGCTCAGGAAAGACAGGGACACTCTATGGCTACACCTTC.

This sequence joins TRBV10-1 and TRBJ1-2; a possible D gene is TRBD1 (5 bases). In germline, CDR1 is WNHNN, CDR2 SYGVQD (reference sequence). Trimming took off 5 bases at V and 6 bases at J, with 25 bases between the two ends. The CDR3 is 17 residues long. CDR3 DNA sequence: TGCGCCAGCAGTTCCACGATCCCGACGGGGCGGGTTGATGGCTACACCTTC. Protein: CASSSTIPTGRVDGYTF.

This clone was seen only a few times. The CDR3 is CASGRFPLDTQYF. CDR3 coding DNA: TGTGCCAGCGGGAGGTTCCCCTTAGATACGCAGTATTTT. The rearrangement links TRBV9 to TRBJ2-3, with D possibly being TRBD2 (6 bases). V lost 7 bases to trimming and J lost 5 bases, with 14 bases between them. Germline lookup yields CDR1 SGDLS and CDR2 YYNGEE. This CDR3 is built from 13 residues.

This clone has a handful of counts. CDR3 in DNA: TGTGCCAGCAGTTCCACTATTACCTACGAGCAGTACTTC. Translated: CASSSTITYEQYF. The chain uses TRBV7-9 and TRBJ2-7; D ambiguous. Trimming pared 6 bases from V and 2 bases from J, leaving 11 bases between. Germline V gene lookup returns CDR1 SEHNR and CDR2 FQNEAQ (reference sequence). The CDR3 spans 13 residues.

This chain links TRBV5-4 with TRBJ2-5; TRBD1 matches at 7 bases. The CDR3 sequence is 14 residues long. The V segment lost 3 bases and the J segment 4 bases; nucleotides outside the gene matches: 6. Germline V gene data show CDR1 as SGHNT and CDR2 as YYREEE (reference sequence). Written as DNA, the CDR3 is TGTGCCAGCAGCTATGACAGGGTCGCAGAGACCCAGTACTTC. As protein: CASSYDRVAETQYF.